This T cell receptor beta chain was profiled in a study of T cells in Graves' hyperthyroidism and ophthalmopathy (dated by TCRdb to about 2019). About the investigation overall: TCR V-J signatures able to tell the groups apart were searched for in a discovery cohort of 90 to 100 patients, of whom under 45 had Graves' ophthalmopathy and around 56 had stable Graves' hyperthyroidism. The roughly 100 discovery patients were randomly divided into training and test sets at a 7:3 ratio. Prospective prediction of ophthalmopathy was tested in an independent validation cohort consisting of 18 to 20 hyperthyroidism patients and approximately 16 patients who later progressed to ophthalmopathy. According to the paper, TCR Vbeta CDR3 sequencing was carried out on around 140 peripheral blood samples, which came from around 43 ophthalmopathy, 70 to 80 hyperthyroidism and roughly 17 progressor patients. In several Graves' hyperthyroidism patients, the study also compared T-cell repertoires from thyroid tissue with T-cell repertoires from blood. Once sampling was done, hyperthyroidism patients were given methimazole at a starting dose of 30 mg daily, whereas ophthalmopathy patients were given high-dose intravenous methylprednisolone. Overall study results and their limits: In validation, progression to ophthalmopathy was predicted by the model with around 70% sensitivity and around 76% specificity, a median of roughly 6.4 months before onset. Sample size was not statistically predetermined, and blinding of investigators to group allocation was not performed. Blood samples also contained most of the expanded thyroid clonotypes (frequency above 0.001), which suggests that blood repertoires may reflect thyroid immune responses. Ophthalmopathy was separated from stable hyperthyroidism by a 13 V-J signature model, with 85% to 90% sensitivity and 81% to 82% specificity obtained in cross-validation and 80%/75% obtained in testing.

Ten or more counts support this clonotype. What this receptor recognizes is not known. Within one base of it there is no much larger clone, and no base qualities were kept. The TCR beta CDR3 regions were amplified from RNA transcripts. A first-round RT-PCR of the TCR CDR3 used the HTBI primer set with the Qiagen OneStep RT-PCR kit. Libraries were constructed in a second round of multiplex PCR, after which size selection and purification were performed. Sequencing of the libraries was done on an Illumina HiSeq2000 using paired-end 100 bp reads. Regarding the original processing steps: SOAPnuke was used to process the raw data, removing reads that contained adapters or uncalled bases, had a mean Phred below 15, or lacked an exact match to the constant primer or identifier. High-quality paired reads were merged using COPE v1.2.5, and each unique nucleotide sequence was defined as a clonotype. MiTCR v1.1 was used to align clonotypes to the IMGT TRBV, TRBD and TRBJ reference segments. Analysis was restricted to V-J combinations with a frequency above 0.0001, which covered about 99% of repertoires. A TCS score was defined as the ratio of F50 (clonal expansion) to E x V (chaos), with BLOSUM62-based TCRdist applied between CDR3 peptides within each V-J. Welch's t-statistics and random forest reduced some 510 V-J features to 10 to 15, which were used in a naive Bayes classifier (R e1071). The Morisita-Horn index was used to measure how similar the thyroid and blood repertoires were. TCRdb redid the processing of the public reads, applying fastp at Q25 and MiXCR, and retained in-frame beta chains. Each entry is one CDR3 protein sequence, shown with its most common DNA and genes. These V and J calls rely on TCRdb rather than the paper's analysis. The sample includes a few hundred thousand distinct CDR3 sequences, with 40% to 55% observed a single time. The top ten constitute around 7.7% of the sample.

A patient counted as having stable Graves' hyperthyroidism if no progression to ophthalmopathy occurred over 18 months of follow-up. Hyperthyroidism patients were newly diagnosed, had a disease duration of under 2 months, and were aged 18 to 65 years. Patients with uncontrolled infections, other autoimmune diseases, pregnancy or lactation were excluded. Clinical symptoms, serum thyroxine and TRAb, thyroid ultrasound, and orbital computed tomography formed the basis for the diagnoses. Total RNA was extracted with Trizol reagent, and quality was checked on an Agilent 2100 Bioanalyzer. The germline V gene yields KGHDR for CDR1 and SFDVKD for CDR2. Trimming accounts for 3 bases at V and 2 bases at J, while the number of junction bases matched to no gene is 9. The cysteine opens and the phenylalanine closes a CDR3 of 18 amino acids. Only CDR3 DNA remains: 54 bases, in frame from the first base.

The material sequenced was peripheral blood or thyroid tissue (not recorded which). The sequence joins TRBV24-1 to TRBJ2-6; 7 junctional bases match TRBD1. This TCR came from a woman aged 18-29 years with Graves' hyperthyroidism. The CDR3 protein sequence reads: CATSDTRDRLAGANVLTF. The DNA sequence reads TGTGCCACCAGTGATACCCGGGACAGACTGGCTGGGGCCAACGTCCTGACTTTC.